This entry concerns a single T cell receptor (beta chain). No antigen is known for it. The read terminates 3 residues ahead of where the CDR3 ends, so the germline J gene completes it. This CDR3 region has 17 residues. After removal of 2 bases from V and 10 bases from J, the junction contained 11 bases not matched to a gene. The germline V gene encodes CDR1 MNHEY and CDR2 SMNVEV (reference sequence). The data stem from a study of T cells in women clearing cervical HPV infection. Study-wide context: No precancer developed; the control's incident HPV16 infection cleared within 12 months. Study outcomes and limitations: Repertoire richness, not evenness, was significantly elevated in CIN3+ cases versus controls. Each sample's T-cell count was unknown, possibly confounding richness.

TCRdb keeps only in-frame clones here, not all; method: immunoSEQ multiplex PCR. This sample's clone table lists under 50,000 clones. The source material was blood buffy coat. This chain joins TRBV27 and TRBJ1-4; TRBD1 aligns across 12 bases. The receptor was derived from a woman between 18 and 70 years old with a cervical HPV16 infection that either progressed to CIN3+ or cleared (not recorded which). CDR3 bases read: TGTGCCAGCAGTTTAAAGGGGGGGGGACAGGGGGCGGGAAAA. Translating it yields CASSLKGGGQGAGK. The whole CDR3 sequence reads CASSLKGGGQGAGKLFF.